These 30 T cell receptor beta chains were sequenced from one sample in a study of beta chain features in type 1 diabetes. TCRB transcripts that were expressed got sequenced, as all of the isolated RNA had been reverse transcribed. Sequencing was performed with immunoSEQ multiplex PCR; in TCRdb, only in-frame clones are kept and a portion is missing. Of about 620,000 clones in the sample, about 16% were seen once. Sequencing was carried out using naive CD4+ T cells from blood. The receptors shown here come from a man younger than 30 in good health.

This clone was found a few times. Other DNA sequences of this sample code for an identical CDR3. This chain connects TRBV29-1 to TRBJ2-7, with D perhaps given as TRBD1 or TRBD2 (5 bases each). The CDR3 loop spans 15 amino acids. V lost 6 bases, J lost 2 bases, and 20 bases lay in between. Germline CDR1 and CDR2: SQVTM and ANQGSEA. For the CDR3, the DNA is TGCAGCGTGGACGTGAACAGAGGGGCTACCTACGAGCAGTACTTC. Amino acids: CSVDVNRGATYEQYF.

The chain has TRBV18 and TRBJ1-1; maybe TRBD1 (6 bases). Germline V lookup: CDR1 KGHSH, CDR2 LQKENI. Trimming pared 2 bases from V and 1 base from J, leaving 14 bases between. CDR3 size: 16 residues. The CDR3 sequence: CASSPRGTGTNTEAFF. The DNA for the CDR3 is TGTGCCAGCTCACCAAGGGGCACAGGGACGAACACTGAAGCTTTCTTT.

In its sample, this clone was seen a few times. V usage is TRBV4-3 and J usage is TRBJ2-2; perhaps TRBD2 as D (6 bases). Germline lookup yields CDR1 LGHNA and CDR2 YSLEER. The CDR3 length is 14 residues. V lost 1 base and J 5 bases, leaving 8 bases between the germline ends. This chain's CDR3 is CASSQAGETGELFF. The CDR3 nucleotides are TGCGCCAGCAGCCAAGCGGGAGAGACCGGGGAGCTGTTTTTT.

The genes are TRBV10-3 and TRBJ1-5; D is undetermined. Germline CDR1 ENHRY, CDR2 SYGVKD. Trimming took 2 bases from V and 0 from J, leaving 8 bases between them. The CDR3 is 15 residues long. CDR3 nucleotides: TGTGCCATCAGTGAGAGGCAAATTAGCAATCAGCCCCAGCATTTT. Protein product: CAISERQISNQPQHF.

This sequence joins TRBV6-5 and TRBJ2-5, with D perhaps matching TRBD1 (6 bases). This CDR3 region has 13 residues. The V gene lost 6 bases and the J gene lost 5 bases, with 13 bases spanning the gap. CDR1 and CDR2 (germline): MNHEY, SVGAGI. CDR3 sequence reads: CASRVTDRETQYF. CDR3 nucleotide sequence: TGTGCCAGCAGGGTGACAGACAGGGAGACCCAGTACTTC.

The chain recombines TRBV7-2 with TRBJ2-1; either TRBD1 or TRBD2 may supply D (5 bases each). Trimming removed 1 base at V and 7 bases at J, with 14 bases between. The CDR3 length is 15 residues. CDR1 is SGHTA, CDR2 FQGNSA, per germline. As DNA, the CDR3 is TGTGCCAGCAGCTTAGGACAGCGGTCCTCTAATGAGCAGTTCTTC. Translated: CASSLGQRSSNEQFF.

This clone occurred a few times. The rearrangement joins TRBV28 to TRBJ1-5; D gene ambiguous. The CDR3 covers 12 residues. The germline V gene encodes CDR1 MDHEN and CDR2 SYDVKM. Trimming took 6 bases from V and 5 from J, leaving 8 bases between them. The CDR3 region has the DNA TGTGCCAGCAGGGGGATCGATCAGCCCCAGCATTTT. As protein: CASRGIDQPQHF.

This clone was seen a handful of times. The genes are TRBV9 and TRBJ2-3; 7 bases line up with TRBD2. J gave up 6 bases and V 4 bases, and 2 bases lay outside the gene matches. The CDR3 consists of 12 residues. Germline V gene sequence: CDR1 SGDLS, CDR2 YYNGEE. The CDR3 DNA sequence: TGTGCCAGCAGCCATAGCGGGGATACGCAGTATTTT. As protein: CASSHSGDTQYF.

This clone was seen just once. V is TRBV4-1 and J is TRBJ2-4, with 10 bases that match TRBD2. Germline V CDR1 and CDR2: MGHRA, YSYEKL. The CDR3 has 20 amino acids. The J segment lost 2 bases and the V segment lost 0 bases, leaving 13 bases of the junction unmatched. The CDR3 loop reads CASSQDRRTGAGGSKNIQYF. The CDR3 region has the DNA TGCGCCAGCAGCCAAGATCGAAGGACTGGAGCGGGAGGGTCCAAAAACATTCAGTACTTC.

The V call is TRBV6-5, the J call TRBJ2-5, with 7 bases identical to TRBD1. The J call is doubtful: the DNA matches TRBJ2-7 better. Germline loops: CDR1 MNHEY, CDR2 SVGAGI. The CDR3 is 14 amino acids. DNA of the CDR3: TGTGCCAGCAGTACTCCGGACAGGCGGAACGAGCAGTACTTC. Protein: CASSTPDRRNEQYF.

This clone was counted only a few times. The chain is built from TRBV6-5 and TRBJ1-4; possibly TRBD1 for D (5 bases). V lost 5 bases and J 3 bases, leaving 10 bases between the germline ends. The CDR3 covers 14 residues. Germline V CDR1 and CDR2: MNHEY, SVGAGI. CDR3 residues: CASSNQGSNEKLFF. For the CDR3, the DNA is TGTGCCAGCAGTAACCAGGGATCTAATGAAAAACTGTTTTTT.

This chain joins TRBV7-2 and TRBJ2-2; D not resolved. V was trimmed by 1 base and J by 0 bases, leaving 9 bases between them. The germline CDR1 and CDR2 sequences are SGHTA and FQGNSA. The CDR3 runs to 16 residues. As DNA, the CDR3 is TGTGCCAGCAGCTTAGTAACACTCGCGAACACCGGGGAGCTGTTTTTT. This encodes CASSLVTLANTGELFF.

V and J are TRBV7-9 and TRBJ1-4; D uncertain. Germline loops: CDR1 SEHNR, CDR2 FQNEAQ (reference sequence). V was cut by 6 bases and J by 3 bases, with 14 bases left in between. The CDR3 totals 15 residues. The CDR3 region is CASSSEGGANEKLFF. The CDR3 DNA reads TGTGCCAGCAGTTCCGAGGGCGGGGCTAATGAAAAACTGTTTTTT.

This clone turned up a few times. The CDR3 spells CASSVGPGHTYEQYF. For the CDR3, the DNA is TGTGCCAGCAGCGTAGGACCGGGACACACCTACGAGCAGTACTTC. The J gene is TRBJ2-7, the V gene TRBV9; D is perhaps TRBD1 (6 bases). Germline CDR1 is SGDLS and CDR2 is YYNGEE. The CDR3 consists of 15 residues. Trimming removed 0 bases at V and 2 bases at J, with 12 bases between.

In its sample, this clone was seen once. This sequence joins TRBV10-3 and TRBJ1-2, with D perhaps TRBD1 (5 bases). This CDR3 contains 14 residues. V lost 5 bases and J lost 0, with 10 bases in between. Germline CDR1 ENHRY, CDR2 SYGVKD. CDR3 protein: CAISSGPANYGYTF. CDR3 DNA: TGTGCCATCAGTTCGGGACCGGCTAACTATGGCTACACCTTC.

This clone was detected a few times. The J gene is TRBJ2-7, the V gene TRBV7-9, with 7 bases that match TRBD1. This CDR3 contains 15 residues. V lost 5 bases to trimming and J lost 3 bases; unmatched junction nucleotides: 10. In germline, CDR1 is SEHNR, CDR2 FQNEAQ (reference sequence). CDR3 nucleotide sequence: TGTGCCAGCAGCACATGGGACAGCACCCTCTACGAGCAGTACTTC. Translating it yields CASSTWDSTLYEQYF.

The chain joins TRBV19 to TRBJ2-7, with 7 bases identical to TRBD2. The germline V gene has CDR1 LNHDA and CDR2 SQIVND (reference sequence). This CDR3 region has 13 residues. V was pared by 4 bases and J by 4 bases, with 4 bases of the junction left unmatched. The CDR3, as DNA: TGTGCCAGTAGTAAAGGGGAGGGATACGAGCAGTACTTC. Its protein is CASSKGEGYEQYF.

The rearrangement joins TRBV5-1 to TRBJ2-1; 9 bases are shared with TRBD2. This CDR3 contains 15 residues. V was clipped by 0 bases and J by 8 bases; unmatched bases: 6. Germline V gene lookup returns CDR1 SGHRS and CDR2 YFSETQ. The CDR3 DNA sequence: TGCGCCAGCAGCTTGGTTAGCGGGAGTAAATATGAGCAGTTCTTC. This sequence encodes CASSLVSGSKYEQFF.

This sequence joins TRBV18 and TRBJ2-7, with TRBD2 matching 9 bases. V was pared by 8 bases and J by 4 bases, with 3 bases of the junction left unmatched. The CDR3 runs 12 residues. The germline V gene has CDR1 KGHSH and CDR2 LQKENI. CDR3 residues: CASAGGRYEQYF. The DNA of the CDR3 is TGTGCCAGCGCGGGGGGGCGGTACGAGCAGTACTTC. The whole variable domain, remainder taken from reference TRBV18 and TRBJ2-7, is NAGVMQNPRHLVRRRGQEARLRCSPMKGHSHVYWYRQLPEEGLKFMVYLQKENIIDESGMPKERFSAEFPKEGPSILRIQQVVRGDSAAYFCASAGGRYEQYFGPGTRLTVT.

CDR3 sequence: CASSFAASYGYTF. The CDR3 DNA sequence: TGCGCCAGCAGCTTTGCGGCAAGCTATGGCTACACCTTC. The chain employs TRBV5-1 and TRBJ1-2; D is ambiguous. V was clipped by 2 bases and J by 4 bases, with 9 bases between them. The CDR3 contains 13 residues. The germline CDR1 and CDR2 sequences are SGHRS and YFSETQ.

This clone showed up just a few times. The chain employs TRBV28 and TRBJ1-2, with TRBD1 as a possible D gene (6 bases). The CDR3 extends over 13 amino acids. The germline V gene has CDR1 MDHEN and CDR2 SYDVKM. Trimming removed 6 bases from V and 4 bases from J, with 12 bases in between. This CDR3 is CASSQDSSYGYTF. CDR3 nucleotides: TGTGCCAGCAGCCAGGACAGTTCCTATGGCTACACCTTC.

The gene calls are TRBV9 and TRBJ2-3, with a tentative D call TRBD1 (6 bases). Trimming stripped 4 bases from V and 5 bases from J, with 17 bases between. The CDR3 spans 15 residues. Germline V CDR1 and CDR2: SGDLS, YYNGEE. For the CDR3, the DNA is TGTGCCAGCAGCACTAACAGGGCCCTGGGAGATACGCAGTATTTT. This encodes CASSTNRALGDTQYF. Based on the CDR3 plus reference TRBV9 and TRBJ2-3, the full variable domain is DSGVTQTPKHLITATGQRVTLRCSPRSGDLSVYWYQQSLDQGLQFLIQYYNGEERAKGNILERFSAQQFPDLHSELNLSSLELGDSALYFCASSTNRALGDTQYFGPGTRLTVL.

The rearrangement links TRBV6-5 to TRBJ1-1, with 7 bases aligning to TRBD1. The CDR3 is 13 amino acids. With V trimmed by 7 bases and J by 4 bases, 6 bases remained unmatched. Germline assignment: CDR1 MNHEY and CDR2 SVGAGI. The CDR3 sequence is CASKPGGRTEAFF. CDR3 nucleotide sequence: TGTGCCAGCAAGCCAGGGGGGCGCACTGAAGCTTTCTTT.

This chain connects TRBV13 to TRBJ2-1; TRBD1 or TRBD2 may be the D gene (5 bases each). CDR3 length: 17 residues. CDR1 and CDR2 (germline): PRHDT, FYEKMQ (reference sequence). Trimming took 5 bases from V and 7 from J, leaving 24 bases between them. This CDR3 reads CASSPTLSSAWGNEQFF. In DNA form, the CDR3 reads TGTGCCAGCAGCCCCACCTTGAGTAGCGCCTGGGGGAATGAGCAGTTCTTC.

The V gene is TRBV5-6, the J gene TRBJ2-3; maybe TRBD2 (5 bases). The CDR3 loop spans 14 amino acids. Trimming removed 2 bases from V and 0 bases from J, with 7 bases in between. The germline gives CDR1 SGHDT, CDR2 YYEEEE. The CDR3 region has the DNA TGTGCCAGCAGCTTTCGGAGGAGCACAGATACGCAGTATTTT. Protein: CASSFRRSTDTQYF.

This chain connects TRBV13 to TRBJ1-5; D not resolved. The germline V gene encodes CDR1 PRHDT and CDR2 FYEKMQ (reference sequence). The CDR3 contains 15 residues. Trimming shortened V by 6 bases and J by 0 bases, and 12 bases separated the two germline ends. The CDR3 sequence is CASSAWADSNQPQHF. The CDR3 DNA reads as TGTGCCAGCAGTGCCTGGGCAGATAGCAATCAGCCCCAGCATTTT.

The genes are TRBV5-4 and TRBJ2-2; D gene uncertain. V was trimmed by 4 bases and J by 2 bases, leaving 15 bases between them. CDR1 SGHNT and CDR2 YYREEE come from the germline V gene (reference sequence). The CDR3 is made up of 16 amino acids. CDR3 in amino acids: CASSPRTHGNTGELFF. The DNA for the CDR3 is TGTGCCAGCAGCCCCAGGACGCACGGTAACACCGGGGAGCTGTTTTTT.

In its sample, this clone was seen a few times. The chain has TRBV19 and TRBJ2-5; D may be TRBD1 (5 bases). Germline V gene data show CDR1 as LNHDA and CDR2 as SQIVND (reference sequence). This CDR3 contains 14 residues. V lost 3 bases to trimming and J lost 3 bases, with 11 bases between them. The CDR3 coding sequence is TGTGCCAGTAGTATTGGGGCTAGGAAAGAGACCCAGTACTTC. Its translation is CASSIGARKETQYF. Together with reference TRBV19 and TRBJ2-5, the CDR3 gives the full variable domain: DGGITQSPKYLFRKEGQNVTLSCEQNLNHDAMYWYRQDPGQGLRLIYYSQIVNDFQKGDIAEGYSVSREKKESFPLTVTSAQKNPTAFYLCASSIGARKETQYFGPGTRLLVL.

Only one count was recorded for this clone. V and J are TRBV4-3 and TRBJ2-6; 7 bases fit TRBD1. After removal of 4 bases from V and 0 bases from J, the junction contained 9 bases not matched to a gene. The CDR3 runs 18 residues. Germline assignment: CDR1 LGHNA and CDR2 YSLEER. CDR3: CASSPETGPASGANVLTF. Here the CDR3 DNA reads TGCGCCAGCAGCCCAGAGACAGGGCCCGCCTCTGGGGCCAACGTCCTGACTTTC.

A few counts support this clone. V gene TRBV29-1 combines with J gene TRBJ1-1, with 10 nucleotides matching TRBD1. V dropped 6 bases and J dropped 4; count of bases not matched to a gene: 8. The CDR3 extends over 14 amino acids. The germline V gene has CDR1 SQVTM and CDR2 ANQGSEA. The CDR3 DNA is TGCAGCGTAGATGACAGGGGGCGAAGCACTGAAGCTTTCTTT. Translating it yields CSVDDRGRSTEAFF. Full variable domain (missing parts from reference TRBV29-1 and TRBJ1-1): SAVISQKPSRDICQRGTSLTIQCQVDSQVTMMFWYRQQPGQSLTLIATANQGSEATYESGFVIDKFPISRPNLTFSTLTVSNMSPEDSSIYLCSVDDRGRSTEAFFGQGTRLTVV.